These 27 T cell receptor beta chains share one sample of origin, sequenced in a study of blood T cell repertoires in COVID-19. Sequenced by immunoSEQ multiplex PCR; TCRdb stores in-frame clones only, minus some. The sample has roughly 200,000 clones, 80% to 85% seen once; the top ten hold around 21%. The material sequenced was peripheral blood. These receptors came from a human donor in a cohort sampled during active COVID-19.

The chain carries TRBV6-2 or TRBV6-3 and TRBJ1-3, with 10 bases lining up with TRBD1. With 5 bases clipped from V and 1 base from J, the junction kept 2 bases outside the gene matches. The CDR3 extends over 15 amino acids. The germline gives CDR1 MNHEY, CDR2 SVGEGT. This CDR3 reads CASSRTGGSGNTIYF. CDR3 bases: TGTGCCAGCAGTCGGACAGGGGGGTCTGGAAACACCATATATTTT.

The rearrangement uses TRBV27 and TRBJ1-5; D possibly corresponds to TRBD1 (5 bases). Germline-derived CDR1 and CDR2 are MNHEY and SMNVEV (reference sequence). V was trimmed by 5 bases and J by 6 bases, leaving 11 bases between them. CDR3 length: 13 amino acids. CDR3 protein: CASSEGVAQPQHF. The CDR3 DNA reads TGTGCCAGCAGTGAAGGGGTAGCTCAGCCCCAGCATTTT.

The CDR3 region is CASSLSRPQGAIEQFF. The DNA of the CDR3 is TGCGCCAGCAGCTTAAGCCGTCCCCAGGGGGCCATTGAGCAGTTCTTC. The rearrangement uses TRBV5-1 and TRBJ2-1; TRBD1 matches at 8 bases. The V and J ends lost 2 bases and 9 bases, in that order; junction bases with no gene match: 13. Germline CDR1 is SGHRS and CDR2 is YFSETQ. The CDR3 length is 16 residues.

This chain connects TRBV6-6 to TRBJ1-6; D gene unclear. Trimming stripped 7 bases from V and 8 bases from J, with 12 bases between. Germline V gene lookup returns CDR1 MNHNY and CDR2 SVGAGI (reference sequence). The CDR3 sequence is 13 residues long. CDR3 sequence: CASTRLGDSPLHF. In DNA, the CDR3 is TGTGCCAGCACGCGACTCGGGGATTCACCCCTCCACTTT.

This clone has only a few counts. V and J are TRBV6-6 and TRBJ2-4, with D possibly TRBD2 on 6 matching bases. The CDR3 is 17 residues long. Per the germline V gene, CDR1 is MNHNY and CDR2 is SVGAGI (reference sequence). V lost 5 bases to trimming and J lost 0 bases, with 17 bases between them. CDR3 coding DNA: TGTGCCAGCAGTCCACCCCCGACGGGGGTAGCCAAAAACATTCAGTACTTC. It translates to CASSPPPTGVAKNIQYF.

V usage is TRBV7-9 and J usage is TRBJ2-5, with a weak D call TRBD1 (6 bases). Germline V gene lookup returns CDR1 SEHNR and CDR2 FQNEAQ (reference sequence). The ends were cut back, 0 bases at V and 3 bases at J, with 14 bases in the middle. CDR3 size: 16 residues. CDR3 in DNA: TGTGCCAGCAGCTTAGCGAGCCAGGGGTTGAAAGAGACCCAGTACTTC. Encoded protein: CASSLASQGLKETQYF.

CDR3 sequence reads: CASRPGFSGDTEAFF. The DNA for the CDR3 is TGCGCCAGCAGGCCGGGGTTTTCTGGGGATACTGAAGCTTTCTTT. The chain is built from TRBV5-1 and TRBJ1-1; D call uncertain. CDR3 size: 15 residues. The germline V gene encodes CDR1 SGHRS and CDR2 YFSETQ. Trimming took 5 bases from V and 5 from J, leaving 19 bases between them.

The rearrangement links TRBV7-9 to TRBJ2-5, with D tentatively TRBD2 (7 bases). V was shortened by 5 bases and J by 4 bases, with 17 bases between the two germline ends. CDR1 is SEHNR and CDR2 is FQNEAQ in the germline V gene (reference sequence). The length of the CDR3 is 15 residues. CDR3 in DNA: TGTGCCAGCAGCCCGCCCAGGGGCGGGGGAGAGACCCAGTACTTC. Translating gives CASSPPRGGGETQYF.

The chain employs TRBV6-5 and TRBJ1-2; D remains ambiguous. Per the germline V gene, CDR1 is MNHEY and CDR2 is SVGAGI. The CDR3 totals 14 residues. Trimming removed 6 bases at V and 4 bases at J, with 15 bases between. The CDR3: CASSAGGIRYGYTF. Written as DNA, the CDR3 is TGTGCCAGCAGCGCGGGCGGGATTCGCTATGGCTACACCTTC.

The genes are TRBV6-5 and TRBJ2-7; TRBD1 aligns across 7 bases. Trimming at V came to 5 bases and at J to 0 bases, leaving 4 bases not matched to a gene. The germline V gene encodes CDR1 MNHEY and CDR2 SVGAGI. The CDR3 has 14 amino acids. CDR3 in DNA: TGTGCCAGCAGTCCGGGGACAGTCTCCTACGAGCAGTACGTC. Amino acid sequence: CASSPGTVSYEQYV.

This sequence joins TRBV11-2 and TRBJ1-4, with no clear D. Germline V gives CDR1 SGHAT, CDR2 FQNNGV. V lost 0 bases and J 7 bases, leaving 6 bases between the germline ends. This CDR3 is 13 amino acids long. As DNA, the CDR3 is TGTGCCAGCAGCTTAGAAAGGAGTGAAAAACTGTTTTTT. This encodes CASSLERSEKLFF. Based on the CDR3 plus reference TRBV11-2 and TRBJ1-4, the full variable domain is EAGVAQSPRYKIIEKRQSVAFWCNPISGHATLYWYQQILGQGPKLLIQFQNNGVVDDSQLPKDRFSAERLKGVDSTLKIQPAKLEDSAVYLCASSLERSEKLFFGSGTQLSVL.

This clone has only a few counts. The V and J genes are TRBV3-1 (or the pseudogene TRBV3-2) and TRBJ1-2; D is unresolved. The germline V and J ends were trimmed by 4 bases and 4 bases, with 16 bases remaining between them. Germline V lookup: CDR1 LGHDT, CDR2 YNNKEL (reference sequence). The CDR3 runs to 15 residues. The CDR3 DNA is TGTGCCAGCAGCCCTCTGGGAGTAATAAGCTATGGCTACACCTTC. It translates to CASSPLGVISYGYTF.

The J gene is TRBJ2-1, the V gene TRBV6-6; no definite D call. V was shortened by 2 bases and J by 9 bases, with 14 bases between the two germline ends. The germline V gene encodes CDR1 MNHNY and CDR2 SVGAGI (reference sequence). There are 14 residues in the CDR3. Written as DNA, the CDR3 is TGTGCCAGCAGTTACGGCAACAGCAAATCTGAGCAGTTCTTC. Translated, it gives CASSYGNSKSEQFF.

The gene calls are TRBV6-5 and TRBJ2-6, with D maybe TRBD2 (5 bases). Germline lookup yields CDR1 MNHEY and CDR2 SVGAGI. The germline V and J ends were trimmed by 4 bases and 2 bases, with 9 bases remaining between them. The CDR3 consists of 15 residues. The CDR3 coding sequence is TGTGCCAGCAGTTTTAGGAGGACTGGGGCCAACGTCCTGACTTTC. Translating it yields CASSFRRTGANVLTF.

This clone was detected only a few times. Written as DNA, the CDR3 is TGCGCCAGCAGCCCCAAGGACAGGGTCAGAGAGACCCAGTACTTC. This gives the protein CASSPKDRVRETQYF. This sequence joins TRBV5-1 and TRBJ2-5, with 8 positions matching TRBD1. The CDR3 totals 15 residues. Germline CDR1 is SGHRS and CDR2 is YFSETQ. V lost 4 bases and J lost 4; bases outside the gene matches: 9.

The chain joins TRBV5-1 to TRBJ2-5; a possible D gene is TRBD1 (7 bases). CDR3 size: 16 residues. V was shortened by 1 base and J by 4 bases, with 17 bases between the two germline ends. CDR1 SGHRS and CDR2 YFSETQ come from the germline V gene. As DNA, the CDR3 is TGCGCCAGCAGCTTGACCGGAAGACAGGGAGGAGAGACCCAGTACTTC. Amino acids: CASSLTGRQGGETQYF.

The chain recombines TRBV19 with TRBJ2-3; a possible D gene is TRBD2 (6 bases). There are 13 residues in the CDR3. CDR1 and CDR2 from the germline V gene are LNHDA and SQIVND (reference sequence). V gave up 4 bases and J gave up 3 bases, with 8 bases separating them. CDR3 sequence reads: CASSSSGTDTQYF. The CDR3 DNA sequence: TGTGCCAGTAGTAGCAGCGGGACAGATACGCAGTATTTT.

CDR3 sequence reads: CAITSGIGTGELFF. The CDR3 nucleotides are TGTGCCATCACGTCCGGGATCGGCACCGGGGAGCTGTTTTTT. The chain joins TRBV10-3 to TRBJ2-2; TRBD2 is a possible D gene (5 bases). Trimming shortened V by 7 bases and J by 4 bases, and 13 bases separated the two germline ends. The germline CDR1 and CDR2 sequences are ENHRY and SYGVKD. The CDR3 runs to 14 residues.

This rearrangement joins TRBV11-2 to TRBJ1-6; 7 bases are a match to TRBD1. The trim removed 2 bases at V and 7 bases at J, leaving 2 bases unmatched. Germline lookup yields CDR1 SGHAT and CDR2 FQNNGV. This CDR3 comprises 14 residues. This CDR3 reads CASSLIGGNSPLHF. Here the CDR3 DNA reads TGTGCCAGCAGCTTAATAGGGGGCAATTCACCCCTCCACTTT.

The J gene is TRBJ1-2, the V gene TRBV10-2, with D unclear. V was shortened by 6 bases and J by 4 bases, with 12 bases between the two germline ends. Germline V gene data show CDR1 as WSHSY and CDR2 as SAAADI. The CDR3 extends over 13 amino acids. Here the CDR3 reads CASRGRSVYGYTF. The CDR3 DNA reads as TGCGCCAGCAGGGGGAGGTCTGTCTATGGCTACACCTTC.

V is TRBV14 and J is TRBJ1-2, with D perhaps matching TRBD1 (6 bases). Germline CDR1 is SGHDN and CDR2 is FVKESK. Trimming cost V 3 bases and J 3 bases, with 8 bases left between them. This CDR3 is built from 13 residues. Here the CDR3 reads CASSQQGYYGYTF. DNA for the CDR3: TGTGCCAGCAGCCAGCAGGGGTACTATGGCTACACCTTC. Full variable domain (missing parts from reference TRBV14 and TRBJ1-2): EAGVTQFPSHSVIEKGQTVTLRCDPISGHDNLYWYRRVMGKEIKFLLHFVKESKQDESGMPNNRFLAERTGGTYSTLKVQPAELEDSGVYFCASSQQGYYGYTFGSGTRLTVV.

The chain links TRBV10-3 to TRBJ2-5, with 8 bases fitting TRBD2. With 6 bases clipped from V and 3 bases from J, the junction kept 0 bases outside the gene matches. CDR1 ENHRY and CDR2 SYGVKD come from the germline V gene. This CDR3 region has 12 residues. The CDR3 reads CAIRGLEETQYF. CDR3 DNA sequence: TGTGCCATCAGGGGACTAGAAGAGACCCAGTACTTC.

The chain recombines TRBV3-1 (or the pseudogene TRBV3-2) with TRBJ2-2; D is uncertain. This CDR3 has 16 amino acids. With 3 bases removed from V and 3 bases from J, the gap between germline ends came to 14 bases. The germline gives CDR1 LGHDT, CDR2 YNNKEL (reference sequence). In DNA form, the CDR3 reads TGTGCCAGCAGCCATCATAGCCTAGGTGACACCGGGGAGCTGTTTTTT. Protein: CASSHHSLGDTGELFF.

The V call is TRBV5-6, the J call TRBJ1-2; a possible D gene is TRBD1 (5 bases). The CDR3 is 12 amino acids. Germline V gives CDR1 SGHDT, CDR2 YYEEEE. V was cut by 6 bases and J by 7 bases, with 13 bases left in between. CDR3 region: CASTVQVSGYTF. The CDR3 DNA follows: TGTGCCAGCACCGTACAGGTCTCTGGCTACACCTTC.

The rearrangement joins TRBV6-5 to TRBJ2-7; 8 bases align to TRBD2. J gave up 3 bases and V 2 bases, and 3 bases lay outside the gene matches. This CDR3 has 14 residues. Germline V gives CDR1 MNHEY, CDR2 SVGAGI. The CDR3 sequence: CASSYREGVYEQYF. The CDR3 coding sequence is TGTGCCAGCAGTTACCGGGAGGGCGTCTACGAGCAGTACTTC.

The V gene is TRBV10-3, the J gene TRBJ1-5; D is possibly TRBD1 (6 bases). V lost 8 bases to trimming and J lost 7 bases, with 15 bases between them. CDR1 is ENHRY and CDR2 is SYGVKD in the germline V gene. The length of the CDR3 is 13 residues. The CDR3 is CAIGKTGPQPQHF. The CDR3 DNA follows: TGTGCCATCGGGAAAACAGGGCCCCAGCCCCAGCATTTT.

This sequence joins TRBV28 and TRBJ1-1; 8 nucleotides align to TRBD1. The CDR3 contains 13 residues. The V gene end was trimmed by 5 bases and the J gene end by 8 bases; junction bases not matched to a gene: 7. Germline V gene sequence: CDR1 MDHEN, CDR2 SYDVKM. The CDR3 DNA reads as TGTGCCAGCAGTCCGGGGGACAGGCAAGAAGCTTTCTTT. It codes for CASSPGDRQEAFF.